The clone carrying this T cell receptor beta chain turned up a few times. What it binds is not known. Germline V lookup: CDR1 LNHDA, CDR2 SQIVND (reference sequence). Deletions cut 3 bases from V and 3 bases from J, with 15 bases between. The CDR3 loop spans 16 amino acids. Unique molecular identifiers were incorporated during preparation of the TCRbeta library. TCRdb re-called the PCR reads with MiXCR, one entry per CDR3 protein. The profile covers hundreds of thousands of distinct CDR3 sequences, with approximately 13% appearing a single time and 2.2% taken by the ten largest. The sample is drawn from a study of T-cell reconstitution after alpha-beta-depleted transplantation in children. General study findings and limits: There were reportedly several hundred expanded graft clones from which alpha-beta T cells came about two months after transplant.

The rearrangement uses TRBV19 and TRBJ2-1; the D gene is possibly TRBD1 (6 bases). The starting material was PBMCs, mostly from graft donor cells, obtained 360 days after TCRalphabeta/CD19-depleted stem cell transplant. The sequence was collected from a male patient aged 5 to 17 who had a stem cell transplant for acute myeloid leukemia, so the T cells may come from the graft donor. In DNA, the CDR3 is TGTGCCAGTAGTATCAACGGAATACAGGGCTACAATGAGCAGTTCTTC. Protein: CASSINGIQGYNEQFF.